This T cell receptor beta chain originates from a study of blood T cell repertoires in COVID-19. Study background: There were acute and convalescent COVID-19 samples, and they came from the United States, Italy and Spain.

Trimming shortened V by 1 base and J by 2 bases, and 12 bases separated the two germline ends. CDR3 length: 15 residues. Per germline, CDR1 LGHDT and CDR2 YNNKEL (reference sequence). Participants were aged about 18 to 89 years from about 25 US areas. Cohorts were assigned according to the clinical history that participants reported. Per the authors' pipeline: The authors estimated nucleated cell counts from reference gene primer amplification. Clones were read by immunoSEQ multiplex PCR, and TCRdb kept only the in-frame ones, dropping some. Clonal size and the V and J genes are those of that table, whereas D and trimming came from the DNA. The sample shows 150,000 to 200,000 clones, 76% of them seen only once.

This chain uses TRBV3-1 (or the pseudogene TRBV3-2) with TRBJ2-7; D might be TRBD1 (6 bases). Sequencing used PBMCs or T cells enriched from blood (not recorded which). The origin of this receptor is a woman aged 45-65 years with acute COVID-19. CDR3 nucleotide sequence: TGTGCCAGCAGCCAAGGAGGACAGACGACCTACGAGCAGTACGTC. It yields the protein CASSQGGQTTYEQYV.